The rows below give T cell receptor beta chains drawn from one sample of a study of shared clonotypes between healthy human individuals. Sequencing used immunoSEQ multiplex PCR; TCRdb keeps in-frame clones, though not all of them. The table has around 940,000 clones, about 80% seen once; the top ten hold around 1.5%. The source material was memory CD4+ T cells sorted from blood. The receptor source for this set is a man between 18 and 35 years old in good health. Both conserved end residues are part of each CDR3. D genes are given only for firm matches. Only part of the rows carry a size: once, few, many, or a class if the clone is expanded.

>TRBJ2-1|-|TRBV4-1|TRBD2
TGCGCCAGCAGACAGGGACTAGCGGGGGGGTCTGGAAATGAGCAGTTCTTC
CASRQGLAGGSGNEQFF
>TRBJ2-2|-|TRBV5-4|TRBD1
TGTGCCAGCAGCTTCAACAGGGGGGACGGGGAGCTGTTTTTT
CASSFNRGDGELFF
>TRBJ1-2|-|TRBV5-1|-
TGCGCCAGCAGCACATCAGGAAAAGCTAACTATGGCTACACCTTC
CASSTSGKANYGYTF
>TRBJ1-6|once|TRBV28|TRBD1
TGTGCCAGCGCGGGGGCAGGGGGCTCCTATAATTCACCCCTCCACTTT
CASAGAGGSYNSPLHF
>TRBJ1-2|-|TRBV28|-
TGTGCCAGCAGTACACCGGCGGTCTATGGCTACACCTTC
CASSTPAVYGYTF
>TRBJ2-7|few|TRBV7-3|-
TGTGCCAGCAGCTCGGGACACGACTTGGTGCAGTACTTC
CASSSGHDLVQYF
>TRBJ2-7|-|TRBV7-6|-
TGTGCCAGCAGCTTATATAGTTCGAAGTCCGAGCAGTACTTC
CASSLYSSKSEQYF
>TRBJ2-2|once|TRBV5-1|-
TGCGCCAGCAGCCACGGCTGGGCGGACACCGGGGAGCTGTTTTTT
CASSHGWADTGELFF
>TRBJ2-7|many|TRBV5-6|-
TGTGCCAGCAGCTTACAGCTAACTTGGACTACGAGCTCCTACGAGCAGTACTTC
CASSLQLTWTTSSYEQYF
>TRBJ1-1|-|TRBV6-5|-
TGTGCCAGCAGTGACCCCCGGGAGAACACTGAAGCTTTCTTT
CASSDPRENTEAFF
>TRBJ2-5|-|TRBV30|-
TGTGCCTGGAGTGTCGCAGGGGCTGAGACCCAGTACTTC
CAWSVAGAETQYF
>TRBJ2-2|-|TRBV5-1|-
TGCGCCAGCAGCTTGGACGTCGGTAACACCGGGGAGCTGTTTTTT
CASSLDVGNTGELFF
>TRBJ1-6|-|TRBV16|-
TGTGCCAGCAGGGCAGCGAGCTCCTATAATTCACCCCTCCACTTT
CASRAASSYNSPLHF
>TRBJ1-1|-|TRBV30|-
TGTGCCTGGTGTCCATGGGACACTGAAGCTTTCTTT
CAWCPWDTEAFF
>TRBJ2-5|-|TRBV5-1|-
TGCGCCAGCAGCTTGCAACCCCGGGAGACCCAGTACTTC
CASSLQPRETQYF
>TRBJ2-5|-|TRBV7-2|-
TGTGCCAGCAGCAATCCCACAGGGCAACGAAGTTACTTC
CASSNPTGQRSYF
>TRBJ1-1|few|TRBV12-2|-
-
CASRSRPKWRWGPGTEAFF
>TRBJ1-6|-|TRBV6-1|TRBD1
TGTGCCAGCAGGGGACAGGGGGCGAATTCACCCCTCCACTTT
CASRGQGANSPLHF
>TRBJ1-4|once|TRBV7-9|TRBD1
TGTGCCAGCAGCTCAACAGGGGGCGTCGAAAAACTGTTTTTT
CASSSTGGVEKLFF
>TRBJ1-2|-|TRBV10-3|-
TGTGCCATCAGTCTGGAACGGGTGAACTATGGCTACACCTTC
CAISLERVNYGYTF
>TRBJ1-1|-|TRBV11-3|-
TGTGCCAGCAGCTCACATAACACTGAAGCTTTCTTT
CASSSHNTEAFF
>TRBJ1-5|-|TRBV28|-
TGTGCCAGCGGGATCAGAGTTGTGGGCAATCAGCCCCAGCATTTT
CASGIRVVGNQPQHF
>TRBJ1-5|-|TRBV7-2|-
TGTGCCAGCAGCCTGGACAGCTATCAGCCCCAGCATTTT
CASSLDSYQPQHF
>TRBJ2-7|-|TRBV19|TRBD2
TGTGCCAGTAGTATAGTAGGAGCGGGGATCTACGAGCAGTACTTC
CASSIVGAGIYEQYF
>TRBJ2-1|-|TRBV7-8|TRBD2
TGTGCCAGCAGCCCCACTAGCGGCAACAATGAGCAGTTCTTC
CASSPTSGNNEQFF
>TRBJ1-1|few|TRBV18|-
TGTGCCAGCTCACCAAACCCCCTGCGATCCGGGACCGGATTGAACACTGAAGCTTTCTTT
CASSPNPLRSGTGLNTEAFF
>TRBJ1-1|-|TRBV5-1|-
TGCGCCAGCAGCTCAGAGGGCCTGAACACTGAAGCTTTCTTT
CASSSEGLNTEAFF
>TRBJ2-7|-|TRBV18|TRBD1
TGTGCCAGCTCACCACCCTTGTCCCAGGGGGCGGTCGAGCAGTACTTC
CASSPPLSQGAVEQYF